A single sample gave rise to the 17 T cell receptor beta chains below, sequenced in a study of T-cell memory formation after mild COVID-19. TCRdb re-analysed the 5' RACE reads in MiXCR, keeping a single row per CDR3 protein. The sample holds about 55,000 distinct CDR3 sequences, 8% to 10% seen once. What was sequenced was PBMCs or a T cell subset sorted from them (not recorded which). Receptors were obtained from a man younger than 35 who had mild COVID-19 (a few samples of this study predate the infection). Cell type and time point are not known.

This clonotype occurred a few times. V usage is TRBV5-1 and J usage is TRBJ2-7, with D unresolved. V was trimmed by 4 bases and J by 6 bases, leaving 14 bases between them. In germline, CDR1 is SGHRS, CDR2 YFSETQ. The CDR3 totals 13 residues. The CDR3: CASSTGVSGEQYF. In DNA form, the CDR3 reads TGCGCCAGCAGCACTGGGGTGTCAGGCGAGCAGTACTTC.

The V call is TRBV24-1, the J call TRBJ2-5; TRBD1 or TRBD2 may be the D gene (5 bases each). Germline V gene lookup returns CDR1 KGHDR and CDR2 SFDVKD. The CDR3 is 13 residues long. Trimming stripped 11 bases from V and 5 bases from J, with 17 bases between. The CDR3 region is CAIGDPMRETQYF. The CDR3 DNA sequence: TGTGCCATCGGGGACCCTATGCGGGAGACCCAGTACTTC.

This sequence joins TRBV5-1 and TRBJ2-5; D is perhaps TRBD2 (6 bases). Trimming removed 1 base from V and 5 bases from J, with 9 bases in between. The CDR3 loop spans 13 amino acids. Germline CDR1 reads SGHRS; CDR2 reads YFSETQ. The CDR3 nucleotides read TGCGCCAGCAGCTTGTCAGGGAGGGAGACCCAGTACTTC. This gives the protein CASSLSGRETQYF.

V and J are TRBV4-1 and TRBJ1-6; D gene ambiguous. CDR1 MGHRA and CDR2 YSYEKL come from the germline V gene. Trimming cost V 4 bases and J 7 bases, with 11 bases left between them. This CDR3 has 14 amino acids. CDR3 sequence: CASSLSPGNSPLHF. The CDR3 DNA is TGCGCCAGCAGCCTTTCCCCCGGGAATTCACCCCTCCACTTT.

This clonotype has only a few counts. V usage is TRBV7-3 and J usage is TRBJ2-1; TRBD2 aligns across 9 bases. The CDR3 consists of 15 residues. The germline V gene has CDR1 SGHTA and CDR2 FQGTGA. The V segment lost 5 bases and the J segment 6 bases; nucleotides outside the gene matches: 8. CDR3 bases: TGTGCCAGCAGCCCCTTAGCGGGGGCCGGCAATGAGCAGTTCTTC. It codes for CASSPLAGAGNEQFF.

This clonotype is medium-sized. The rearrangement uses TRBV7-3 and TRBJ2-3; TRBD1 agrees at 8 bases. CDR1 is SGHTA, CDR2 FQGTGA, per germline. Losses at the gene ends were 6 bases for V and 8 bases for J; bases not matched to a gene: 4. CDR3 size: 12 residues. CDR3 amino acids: CASSFTGGTQYF. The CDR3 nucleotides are TGTGCCAGCAGTTTCACAGGGGGTACGCAGTATTTT.

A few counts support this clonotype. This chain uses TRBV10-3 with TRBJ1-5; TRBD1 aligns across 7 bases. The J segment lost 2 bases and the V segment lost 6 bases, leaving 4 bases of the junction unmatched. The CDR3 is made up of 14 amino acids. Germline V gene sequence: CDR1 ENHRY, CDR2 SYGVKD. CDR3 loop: CAISRDSRNQPQHF. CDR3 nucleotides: TGTGCCATCAGCCGGGACAGCCGCAATCAGCCCCAGCATTTT.

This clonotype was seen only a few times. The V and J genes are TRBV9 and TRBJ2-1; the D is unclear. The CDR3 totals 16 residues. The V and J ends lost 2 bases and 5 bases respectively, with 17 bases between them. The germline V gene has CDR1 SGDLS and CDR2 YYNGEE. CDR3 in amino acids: CASSVGMTLLNNEQFF. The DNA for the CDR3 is TGTGCCAGCAGCGTGGGGATGACACTACTAAACAATGAGCAGTTCTTC.

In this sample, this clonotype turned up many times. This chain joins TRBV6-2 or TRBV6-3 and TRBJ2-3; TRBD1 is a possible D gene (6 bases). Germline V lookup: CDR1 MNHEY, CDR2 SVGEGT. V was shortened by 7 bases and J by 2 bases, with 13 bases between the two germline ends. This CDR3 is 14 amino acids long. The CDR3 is CASTWTVITDTQYF. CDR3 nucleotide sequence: TGTGCCAGCACCTGGACAGTCATCACAGATACGCAGTATTTT.

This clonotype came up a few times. The CDR3 DNA follows: TGTGCCAGCAGTCTTCTCGGACTAGCGGAGGGGGATACGCAGTATTTT. Protein sequence: CASSLLGLAEGDTQYF. The genes are TRBV28 and TRBJ2-3, with 10 positions matching TRBD2. Unmatched junction bases numbered 11, after V lost 5 bases and J lost 6 bases. This CDR3 has 16 residues. CDR1 is MDHEN and CDR2 is SYDVKM in the germline V gene.

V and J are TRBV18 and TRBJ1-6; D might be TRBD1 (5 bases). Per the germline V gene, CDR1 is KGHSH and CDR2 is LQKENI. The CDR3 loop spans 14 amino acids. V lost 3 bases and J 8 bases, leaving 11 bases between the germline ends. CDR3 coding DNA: TGTGCCAGCTCACCCACAGGCTCGGATTCACCCCTCCACTTT. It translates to CASSPTGSDSPLHF.

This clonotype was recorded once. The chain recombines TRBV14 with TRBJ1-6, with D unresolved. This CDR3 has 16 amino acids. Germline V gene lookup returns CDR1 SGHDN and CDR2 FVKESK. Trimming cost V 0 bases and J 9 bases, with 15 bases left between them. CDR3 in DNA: TGTGCCAGCAGCCAAGATAGGGCGGTGCGGGGTTCACCCCTCCACTTT. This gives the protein CASSQDRAVRGSPLHF.

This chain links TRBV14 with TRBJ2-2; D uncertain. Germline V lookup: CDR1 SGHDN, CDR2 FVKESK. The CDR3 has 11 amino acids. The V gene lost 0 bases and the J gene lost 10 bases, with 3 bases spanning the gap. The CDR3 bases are TGTGCCAGCAGCCAAGACGAGGAGCTGTTTTTT. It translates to CASSQDEELFF.

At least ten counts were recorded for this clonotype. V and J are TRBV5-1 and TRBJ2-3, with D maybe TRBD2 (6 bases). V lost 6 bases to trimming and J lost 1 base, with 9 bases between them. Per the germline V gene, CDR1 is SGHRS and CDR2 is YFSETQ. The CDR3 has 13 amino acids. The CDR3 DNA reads TGCGCCAGCAACCCGGGGGGCACAGATACGCAGTATTTT. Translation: CASNPGGTDTQYF.

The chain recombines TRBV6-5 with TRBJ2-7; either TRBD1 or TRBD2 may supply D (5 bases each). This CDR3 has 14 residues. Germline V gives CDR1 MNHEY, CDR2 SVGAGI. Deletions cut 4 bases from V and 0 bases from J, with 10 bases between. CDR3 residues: CASSSPGTSYEQYF. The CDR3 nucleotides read TGTGCCAGCAGTTCTCCGGGGACCTCCTACGAGCAGTACTTC.

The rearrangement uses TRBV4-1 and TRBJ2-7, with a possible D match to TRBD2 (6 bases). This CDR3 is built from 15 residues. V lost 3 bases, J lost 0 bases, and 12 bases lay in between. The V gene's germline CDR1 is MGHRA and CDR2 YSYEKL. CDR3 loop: CASSHPGESSYEQYF. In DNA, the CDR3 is TGCGCCAGCAGCCACCCGGGGGAGAGCTCCTACGAGCAGTACTTC.

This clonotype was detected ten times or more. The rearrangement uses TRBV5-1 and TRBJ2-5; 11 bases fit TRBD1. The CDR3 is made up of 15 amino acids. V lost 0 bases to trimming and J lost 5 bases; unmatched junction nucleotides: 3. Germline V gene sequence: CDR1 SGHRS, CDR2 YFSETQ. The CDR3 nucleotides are TGCGCCAGCAGCTTGGCCGGACAGGGGGCTGAGACCCAGTACTTC. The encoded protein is CASSLAGQGAETQYF.